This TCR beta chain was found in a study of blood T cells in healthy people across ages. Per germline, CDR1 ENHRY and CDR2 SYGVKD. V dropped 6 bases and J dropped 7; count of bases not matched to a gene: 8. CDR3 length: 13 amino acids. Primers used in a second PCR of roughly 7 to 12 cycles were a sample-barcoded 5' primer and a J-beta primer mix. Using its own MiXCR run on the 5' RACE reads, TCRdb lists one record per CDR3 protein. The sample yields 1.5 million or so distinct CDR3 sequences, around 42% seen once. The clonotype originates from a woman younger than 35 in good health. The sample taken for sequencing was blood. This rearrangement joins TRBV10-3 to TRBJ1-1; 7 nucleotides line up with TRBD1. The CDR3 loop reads CAISDRVGGEAFF. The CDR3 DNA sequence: TGTGCCATCAGCGACAGGGTGGGGGGTGAAGCTTTCTTT.